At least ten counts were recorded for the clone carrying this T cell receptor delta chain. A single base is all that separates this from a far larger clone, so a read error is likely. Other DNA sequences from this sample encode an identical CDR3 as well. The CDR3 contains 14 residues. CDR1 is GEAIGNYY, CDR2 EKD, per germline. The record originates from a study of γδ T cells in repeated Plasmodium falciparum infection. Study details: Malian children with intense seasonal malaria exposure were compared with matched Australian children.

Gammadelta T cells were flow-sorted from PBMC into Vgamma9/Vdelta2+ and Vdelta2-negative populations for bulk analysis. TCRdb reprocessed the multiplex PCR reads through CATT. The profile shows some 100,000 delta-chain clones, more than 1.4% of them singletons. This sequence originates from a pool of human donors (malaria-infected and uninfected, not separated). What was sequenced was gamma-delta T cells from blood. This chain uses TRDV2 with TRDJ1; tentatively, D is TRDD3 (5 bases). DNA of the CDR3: TGTGCCTGCGACACCATCTGGGAAGCCGATAAACTCATCTTT. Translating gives CACDTIWEADKLIF.